This T cell receptor (beta chain) was obtained from a study of neurological immune-mediated disorders. The trim removed 0 bases at V and 4 bases at J, leaving 0 bases unmatched. The CDR3 spans 13 residues. Germline CDR1 reads GTSNPN; CDR2 reads SVGIG (reference sequence). This clonotype was found a few times. Its target is unknown. Findings and limits, study-wide: The highest TCR clonal expansion occurred in HTLV-1-associated myelopathy; multiple sclerosis fell below healthy controls. No expanded-clone CDR3 amino acid sequence recurred across subjects, suggesting private TCR-beta repertoires.

TCRdb itself ran the 5' RACE reads through MiXCR, one entry per CDR3 protein. The table includes approximately 74,000 distinct CDR3 sequences, less than 5.5% detected once. The chain recombines TRBV30 with TRBJ2-5, with 9 positions matching TRBD2. This sequence originates from a man younger than 35 with multiple sclerosis. Sequencing used PBMCs. In DNA, the CDR3 is TGTGCCTGGAGTGTACTAGCGGGAGAGACCCAGTACTTC. Protein product: CAWSVLAGETQYF.